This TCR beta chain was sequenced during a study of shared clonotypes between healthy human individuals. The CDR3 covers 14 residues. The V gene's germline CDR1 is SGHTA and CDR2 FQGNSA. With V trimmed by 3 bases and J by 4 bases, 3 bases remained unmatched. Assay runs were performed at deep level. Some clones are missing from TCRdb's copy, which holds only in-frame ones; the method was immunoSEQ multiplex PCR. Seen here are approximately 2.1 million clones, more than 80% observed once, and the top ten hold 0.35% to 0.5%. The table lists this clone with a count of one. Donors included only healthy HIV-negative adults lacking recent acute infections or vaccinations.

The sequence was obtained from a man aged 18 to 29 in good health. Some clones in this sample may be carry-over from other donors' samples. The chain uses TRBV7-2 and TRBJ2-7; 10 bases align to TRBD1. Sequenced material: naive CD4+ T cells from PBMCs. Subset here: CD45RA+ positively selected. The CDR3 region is CASSFDRGRYEQYF. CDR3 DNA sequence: TGTGCCAGCAGCTTTGACAGGGGGCGTTACGAGCAGTACTTC.